Following are 8 T cell receptor beta chains from one sample sequenced in a study of regulatory T cells in long-lasting Graves disease. Time point specified: newly diagnosed GD, antithyroid drugs for less than 3 months. The TCR library was made from RNA that had been extracted from PBMCs in TRIzol. According to the study, TCR beta libraries were built with iRepertoire HTBI primers and CDR3-region Arm-PCR. One entry per CDR3 protein, called by TCRdb with MiXCR from the multiplex PCR reads. The profile shows 400,000 to 450,000 distinct CDR3 sequences, 16% of them singletons. In addition, the sample was reused for a study of T cells in Graves' hyperthyroidism and ophthalmopathy.

Sample: peripheral blood mononuclear cells (PBMCs), taken at new diagnosis, from a patient treated with antithyroid drugs. The source is a woman aged 30 to 39 with Graves disease.

In its sample, this clonotype was seen many times. This chain uses TRBV27 with TRBJ1-1; D is perhaps TRBD1 (5 bases). From germline, CDR1 is MNHEY and CDR2 SMNVEV (reference sequence). This CDR3 contains 15 residues. V was cut by 1 base and J by 0 bases, with 9 bases left in between. The CDR3: CASSLFEGLNTEAFF. DNA of the CDR3: TGTGCCAGCAGTTTATTCGAGGGGCTGAACACTGAAGCTTTCTTT.

This clonotype was counted at least ten times. V gene TRBV29-1 combines with J gene TRBJ1-5; possibly TRBD1 for D (6 bases). The V gene's germline CDR1 is SQVTM and CDR2 ANQGSEA. The CDR3 loop spans 12 amino acids. V dropped 6 bases and J dropped 4 bases, with 10 bases sitting between them. CDR3 DNA sequence: TGCAGCGTCGGACAGACTAATCAGCCCCAGCATTTT. This encodes CSVGQTNQPQHF.

This clonotype was seen a handful of times. This chain links TRBV3-1 with TRBJ1-3; D uncertain. V was clipped by 5 bases and J by 2 bases, with 10 bases between them. Germline lookup yields CDR1 LGHDT and CDR2 YNNKEL (reference sequence). The CDR3 length is 14 residues. CDR3 region: CASSTDPAGNTIYF. The CDR3 bases are TGTGCCAGCAGCACCGACCCGGCTGGAAACACCATATATTTT.

Remarks on this clonotype: With a much larger clone just one base away, this may be a read error. The CDR3 DNA follows: TGTGCCAGCTCACGACTAGCGGGAAGTGACAATGAGCCGTTCTTC. This sequence encodes CASSRLAGSDNEPFF. The genes are TRBV18 and TRBJ2-5; 11 bases agree with TRBD2. Germline V gene data show CDR1 as KGHSH and CDR2 as LQKENI. The CDR3 extends over 15 amino acids.

The table lists this clonotype with many counts. The chain couples TRBV2 to TRBJ2-5; 9 bases agree with TRBD1. Trimming at V came to 7 bases and at J to 4 bases, leaving 7 bases not matched to a gene. Germline CDR1 SNHLY, CDR2 FYNNEI. The length of the CDR3 is 14 residues. The CDR3 coding sequence is TGTGCCAGCACTTTCCGGACAGGGGCAGAGACCCAGTACTTC. As protein: CASTFRTGAETQYF.

The table lists this clonotype with many counts. The gene calls are TRBV29-1 and TRBJ1-2, with D maybe TRBD1 (6 bases). The ends were cut back, 1 base at V and 3 bases at J, with 21 bases in the middle. Germline loops: CDR1 SQVTM, CDR2 ANQGSEA. The CDR3 runs to 17 residues. CDR3 in amino acids: CSVEGGATILEDYGYTF. CDR3 coding DNA: TGCAGCGTTGAAGGGGGGGCCACCATCTTGGAGGACTATGGCTACACCTTC.

This clonotype was seen at least ten times. The chain is built from TRBV2 and TRBJ2-7; the match to TRBD2 covers 7 bases. Germline assignment: CDR1 SNHLY and CDR2 FYNNEI. V lost 4 bases, J lost 2 bases, and 5 bases stayed unmatched. The CDR3 length is 14 residues. CDR3 residues: CASSVASGTYEQYF. The CDR3 nucleotides read TGTGCCAGCAGTGTGGCTAGCGGTACCTACGAGCAGTACTTC.

This clonotype has just a few counts. This rearrangement joins TRBV11-2 to TRBJ2-2; 7 bases align to TRBD1. The CDR3 has 15 amino acids. Trimming removed 3 bases from V and 6 bases from J; junction bases left unmatched: 7. Germline assignment: CDR1 SGHAT and CDR2 FQNNGV. The CDR3: CASSLTGKSSGELFF. Written as DNA, the CDR3 is TGTGCCAGCAGCTTGACAGGGAAGAGTTCCGGGGAGCTGTTTTTT.